The rows below give T cell receptor beta chains drawn from one sample of a study of blood T cells in healthy people across ages. TCRdb independently ran MiXCR on the 5' RACE reads; one entry per CDR3 protein. The sample yields about 1,400,000 distinct CDR3 sequences, approximately 42% seen once. The sequenced sample was blood. Source of these receptors: a young woman in good health. CDR3s include the opening cysteine and the closing phenylalanine or tryptophan. Fields, in order: V gene, D gene, J gene, clone size, CDR3 DNA, CDR3 protein. The D gene is left open where the match is weak. Some rows mark clone size as missing; the rest say once, few, many or name a class of expanded clone.

TRBV20-1	NA	TRBJ2-3	NA	TGCAGTGCTACCCGACAGGATCCAGATACGCAGTATTTT	CSATRQDPDTQYF
TRBV2	NA	TRBJ2-3	NA	TGTGCCAGCAGTGAAGTAGGGCCCAGAGATACGCAGTATTTT	CASSEVGPRDTQYF
TRBV10-3	TRBD1	TRBJ2-7	NA	TGTGCCATCAGTGCCCGGGCACAGGGGGTCTACGAGCAGTACTTC	CAISARAQGVYEQYF
TRBV25-1	TRBD1	TRBJ2-5	few	TGTGCCAGCAGTGATCGGACAGGGAAGGGGGAGACCCAGTACTTC	CASSDRTGKGETQYF
TRBV7-6	NA	TRBJ2-3	few	TGTGCCAGCAGCCCAGGGTCTGGGCACGCAGATACGCAGTATTTT	CASSPGSGHADTQYF
TRBV12-3/TRBV12-4	TRBD2	TRBJ2-7	NA	TGTGCCAGCAGTTTAGGACGAGCGGGGACCTACGAGCAGTACTTC	CASSLGRAGTYEQYF
TRBV4-1	TRBD1	TRBJ1-2	few	TGCGCCAGCAGCCAAGTTAAGGCAGGACAGGGGAATTTGCATGGCTACACCTTC	CASSQVKAGQGNLHGYTF
TRBV20-1	NA	TRBJ2-5	NA	TGCAGTGCCCCAGATTTGGGACAACCCCCGGAGACCCAGTACTTC	CSAPDLGQPPETQYF
TRBV24-1	NA	TRBJ2-3	NA	TGTGCCACCAGAATGAGGGAGACAGATACGCAGTATTTT	CATRMRETDTQYF
TRBV12-3/TRBV12-4	NA	TRBJ1-2	NA	TGTGCCAGCAGCCCAGCAGGATTCTATGGCTACACCTTC	CASSPAGFYGYTF
TRBV20-1	TRBD2	TRBJ2-7	NA	TGCAGTGCTGGAGCCGGGGGGGGCTCCTACGAGCAGTACTTC	CSAGAGGGSYEQYF
TRBV6-6	NA	TRBJ2-7	once	TGTGCCAGCAGTATCGGACTGTACAATGAGCAGTACTTC	CASSIGLYNEQYF
TRBV12-3/TRBV12-4	TRBD2	TRBJ2-5	NA	TGTGCCACTACGCGGGGGGGCATCGGCGAGACCCAGTACTTC	CATTRGGIGETQYF
TRBV7-9	NA	TRBJ2-7	few	TGTGCCAGCAGCGCCTCCGGGACAACCTACGAGCAGTACTTT	CASSASGTTYEQYF
TRBV27	NA	TRBJ2-2	NA	TGTGCCAGCAGTGCCGTTGGGGGGAGTACCGGGGAGCTGTTTTTT	CASSAVGGSTGELFF
TRBV6-2/TRBV6-3	TRBD2	TRBJ2-7	NA	TGTGCCAGCAGCCCGGGACTAGCGGACTACTACGAGCAGTACTTC	CASSPGLADYYEQYF